The clone carrying this TCR beta chain was seen once. Its specificity is not known. The primer mix had 60 Vbeta and 13 Jbeta primers. Using immunoSEQ multiplex PCR, the repertoire was profiled, and TCRdb retains in-frame clones only, with some absent. Here the sample spans around 150,000 clones, approximately 79% being singletons. This entry is derived from a study of cytomegalovirus exposure and HLA in healthy donors. As for the study in general: Sequencing of some 200 million T cells in an earlier analysis found 100 million or so unique TCR beta sequences. Study-wide results and limits: The classifier was said to identify cytomegalovirus status with high specificity and sensitivity. The study reported that TCR beta sequences accurately predicted HLA-A and HLA-B alleles in most subjects.

Sequencing was done on a sample of PBMCs. The origin of this receptor is a man aged 50 or older in good health and CMV-seropositive.

The chain's CDR3 is CASSLQGALNIQYF. CDR3 coding DNA: TGTGCCAGCAGCTTACAGGGGGCTTTAAACATTCAGTACTTC. This rearrangement joins TRBV6-5 to TRBJ2-4; 9 nucleotides align to TRBD1. V dropped 6 bases and J dropped 6; count of bases not matched to a gene: 6. Germline V gene lookup returns CDR1 MNHEY and CDR2 SVGAGI. This CDR3 is built from 14 residues.